This T cell receptor (beta chain) derives from a study of CD8 T cells in ankylosing spondylitis. Study-level points and caveats: A TCR beta motif of several highly homologous variants appeared characteristic of ankylosing spondylitis blood.

CDR3 length: 15 residues. Germline CDR1 reads DFQATT; CDR2 reads SNEGSKA (reference sequence). V shed 3 bases and J shed 3 bases, with 15 bases lying between them. A word on this clonotype: Its antigen remains unknown.

TCRdb reprocessed the 5' RACE reads via MiXCR and lists one record per CDR3 protein. The table records about 440,000 distinct CDR3 sequences, more than 15% of them present only once. Sequenced sample: blood, either unsorted or a sorted T cell fraction (not recorded which). The rearrangement joins TRBV20-1 to TRBJ2-1, with TRBD2 as a possible D gene (6 bases). The source is a male donor with ankylosing spondylitis. The CDR3 DNA follows: TGCAGTGCTAGGTCGGGGGAGACTTTCTACAATGAGCAGTTCTTC. This gives the protein CSARSGETFYNEQFF.